This T cell receptor (beta chain) emerged from a study of shared clonotypes between healthy human individuals. Study at large: Donors were a couple of women and a few men aged 18 to 49. Study conclusions and caveats: Larger estimated richness was generally recorded for naive subsets relative to memory subsets. Clonotype sharing among donors likely depends on sequencing depth.

The CDR3 is 15 amino acids. Germline-derived CDR1 and CDR2 are SGHVS and FNYEAQ. Deletions cut 4 bases from V and 6 bases from J, with 17 bases between. Only CD45RO-negative cells positively selected for CCR7 counted as naive CD8 cells, so terminally differentiated effector memory CD45RA+ cells were excluded. In the case of this clone: Its specificity is unknown.

Method: immunoSEQ multiplex PCR; TCRdb's copy keeps in-frame clones and lacks some. The table records about 2.1 million clones, about 93% of them present only once. Input material: naive CD8+ T cells from PBMCs. The origin of this receptor is a man aged 18 to 29 in good health. Some clones in this sample may be carry-over from other donors' samples. The chain is built from TRBV7-6 and TRBJ2-3; a weak D match, TRBD2 (6 bases). CDR3 in amino acids: CASSSLATRTDTQYF. The CDR3 region has the DNA TGTGCCAGCAGCTCACTAGCTACACGTACGGATACGCAGTATTTT.